This entry features one TCR beta chain sequence. This specimen belongs to a study of blood T cell repertoires in COVID-19. Repertoires were generated with immunoSEQ multiplex PCR, while TCRdb's copy carries only in-frame clones and drops some. The table has approximately 100,000 clones, 60% to 85% seen once. Trimming at V came to 4 bases and at J to 4 bases, leaving 6 bases not matched to a gene. The CDR3 has 15 amino acids. CDR1 SGHVS and CDR2 FQNEAQ come from the germline V gene. The clonotype originates from a man older than 75 with COVID-19, enrolled during active disease. The gene calls are TRBV7-8 and TRBJ2-7; 11 nucleotides match TRBD1. Material for sequencing was peripheral blood. The CDR3 loop is CASSSLGTGGYEQYF. CDR3 bases: TGTGCCAGCAGCTCTCTTGGGACAGGGGGTTACGAGCAGTACTTC.